Listed here are 13 T cell receptor beta chains from one sample, sequenced in a study of monozygotic twins with inflammatory bowel disease (dated by TCRdb to about 2019). Receptors were amplified or captured by 5' RACE. The sequencing machine was an Illumina HiSeq 2500. Reprocessed by TCRdb, the reads give a single entry per CDR3 protein sequence, without DNA. This sample's table has entries for about 380,000 distinct CDR3 sequences. Just over 2.5% of the sample is taken by the ten largest. The specimen was blood. Receptor source: a human donor with ulcerative colitis or Crohn's disease, or a healthy co-twin of an affected twin (not recorded which).

The J gene is TRBJ1-1, the V gene TRBV18. Germline V gene lookup returns CDR1 KGHSH and CDR2 LQKENI. The CDR3 has 13 amino acids. The CDR3 reads CASSPQKNTEAFF.

The chain employs TRBV6-2 or TRBV6-3 and TRBJ2-5; the D call from TCRdb, TRBD2, cannot be confirmed without DNA. CDR3 size: 15 residues. Looked up from germline, CDR1 is MNHEY and CDR2 is SVGEGT. This CDR3 is CASSSLGRGPSLQYF.

The chain is built from TRBV12-3 or TRBV12-4 and TRBJ2-1; TCRdb indicates TRBD2, and absent DNA this call remains unverified. The CDR3 is 14 residues long. The CDR3 here is CASSFSRGENEQFF.

The V and J genes are TRBV5-1 and TRBJ2-1; the D gene TCRdb calls, TRBD2, cannot be checked with no DNA. Germline CDR1 SGHRS, CDR2 YFSETQ. This CDR3 is built from 16 residues. Here the CDR3 reads CASSPPGLAGYNEQFF.

This sequence joins TRBV5-1 and TRBJ2-7; TCRdb indicates TRBD2, and absent DNA this call remains unverified. The CDR3 loop spans 15 amino acids. Germline CDR1 is SGHRS and CDR2 is YFSETQ. This CDR3 reads CSSLQGVPNSYEQYF.

J is TRBJ1-4 and V is TRBV12-3 or TRBV12-4; TCRdb's assignment of TRBD1 cannot be checked, as there is no DNA. The CDR3 sequence is 14 residues long. The CDR3 here is CASSPTAASEKLFF.

The rearrangement joins TRBV4-3 to TRBJ2-1; TCRdb reports TRBD1, a call that lacks DNA to check it against. Germline V lookup: CDR1 LGHNA, CDR2 YSLEER. CDR3 length equals 17 residues. CDR3 sequence: CASSNKATGTGHNEQFF.

This sequence joins TRBV6-4 and TRBJ2-3; there is no DNA to check the TCRdb D call of TRBD2. The CDR3 has 19 residues. CDR1 and CDR2 from the germline V gene are MRHNA and SNTAGT. The CDR3 spells CASSRIGLAGTAPTDTQYF.

The chain employs TRBV7-2 and TRBJ1-5. CDR1 and CDR2 from the germline V gene are SGHTA and FQGNSA. There are 15 residues in the CDR3. The chain's CDR3 is CSSSGTQGRDQPQHF.

This CDR3 is CASSQVGEAKNIQYF. The chain joins TRBV3-1 to TRBJ2-4; TCRdb returns TRBD2, unconfirmable since there is no DNA. The CDR3 spans 15 residues. Germline lookup yields CDR1 LGHDT and CDR2 YNNKEL (reference sequence).

The rearrangement uses TRBV6-5 and TRBJ2-5; TCRdb's D call, TRBD2, is unchecked because there is no DNA. The CDR3 consists of 16 residues. The germline CDR1 and CDR2 sequences are MNHEY and SVGAGI. CDR3 in amino acids: CASSYGVAVGRETQYF.

The chain is built from TRBV18 and TRBJ1-1; without DNA, the TCRdb call of TRBD1 cannot be checked. Germline lookup yields CDR1 KGHSH and CDR2 LQKENI. CDR3 size: 16 residues. The chain's CDR3 is CASSQLDRTGNTEAFF. The full variable domain, rest sourced from reference TRBV18 and TRBJ1-1, is NAGVMQNPRHLVRRRGQEARLRCSPMKGHSHVYWYRQLPEEGLKFMVYLQKENIIDESGMPKERFSAEFPKEGPSILRIQQVVRGDSAAYFCASSQLDRTGNTEAFFGQGTRLTVV.

This chain uses TRBV7-6 with TRBJ2-7; TCRdb reports TRBD1, a call that lacks DNA to check it against. The CDR3 is 14 amino acids. Germline CDR1 and CDR2: SGHVS and FNYEAQ. CDR3 loop: CASSSKGHTYEQYF.